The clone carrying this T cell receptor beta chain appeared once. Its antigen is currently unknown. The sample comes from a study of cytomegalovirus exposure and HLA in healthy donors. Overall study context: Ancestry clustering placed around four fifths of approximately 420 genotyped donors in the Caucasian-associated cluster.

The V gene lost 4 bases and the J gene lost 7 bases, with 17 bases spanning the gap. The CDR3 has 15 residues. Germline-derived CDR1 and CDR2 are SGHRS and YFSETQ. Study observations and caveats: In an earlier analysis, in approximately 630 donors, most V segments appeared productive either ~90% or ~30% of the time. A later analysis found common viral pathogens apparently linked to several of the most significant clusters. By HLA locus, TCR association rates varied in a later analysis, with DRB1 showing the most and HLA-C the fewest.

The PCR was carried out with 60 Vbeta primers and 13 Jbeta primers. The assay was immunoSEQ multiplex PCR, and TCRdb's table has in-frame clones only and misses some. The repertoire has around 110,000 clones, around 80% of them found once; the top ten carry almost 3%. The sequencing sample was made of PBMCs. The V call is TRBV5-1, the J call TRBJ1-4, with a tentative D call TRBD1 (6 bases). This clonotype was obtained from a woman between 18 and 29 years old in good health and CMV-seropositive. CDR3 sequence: CASSPGGQGVEKLFF. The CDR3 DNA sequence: TGCGCCAGCAGCCCGGGGGGGCAGGGAGTTGAAAAACTGTTTTTT.